A selection of T cell receptor beta chains follows, all from one sample in a study of T-cell reconstitution after alpha-beta-depleted transplantation in children. TCRdb re-derived calls from the PCR reads in MiXCR, one entry per CDR3 protein. The table has a few hundred thousand distinct CDR3 sequences, more than 20% seen once. The sample consisted of PBMCs, mostly from graft donor cells, taken 360 days after TCRalphabeta/CD19-depleted stem cell transplant. These receptors came from a female patient aged 2-9 years who had a stem cell transplant for congenital amegakaryocytic thrombocytopenia, so the T cells may come from the graft donor. CDR3s include the opening cysteine and the closing phenylalanine or tryptophan. Each record gives: clone size, J gene, D gene, V gene, CDR3 protein, CDR3 DNA. D genes are given only for firm matches. The size of a clone is reported for some rows only, either as once, few or many, or as a class for expanded clones.

clone_size: .; j_call: TRBJ2-1; d_call: TRBD2; v_call: TRBV5-1; cdr3_aa: CASSTGLAGGNNEQFF; cdr3_nt: TGCGCCAGCAGCACGGGACTAGCGGGAGGGAACAATGAGCAGTTCTTC
clone_size: few; j_call: TRBJ1-3; d_call: TRBD1; v_call: TRBV12-3/TRBV12-4; cdr3_aa: CASRHSGTGGRGNTIYF; cdr3_nt: TGTGCCAGCAGGCACTCCGGGACAGGGGGCCGAGGAAACACCATATATTTT
clone_size: .; j_call: TRBJ2-3; d_call: .; v_call: TRBV19; cdr3_aa: CASSPTSEGNADTQYF; cdr3_nt: TGTGCCAGTAGCCCGACCTCGGAAGGGAACGCAGATACGCAGTATTTT
clone_size: few; j_call: TRBJ2-5; d_call: .; v_call: TRBV7-9; cdr3_aa: CASTGETQYF; cdr3_nt: TGTGCCAGCACAGGGGAGACCCAGTACTTC
clone_size: few; j_call: TRBJ2-3; d_call: TRBD1; v_call: TRBV4-1; cdr3_aa: CASSQVDRDADTQYF; cdr3_nt: TGCGCCAGCAGCCAAGTGGACAGGGATGCAGATACGCAGTATTTT
clone_size: few; j_call: TRBJ2-4; d_call: .; v_call: TRBV4-3; cdr3_aa: CASSQPSVEAKNIQYF; cdr3_nt: TGCGCCAGCAGCCAGCCTAGCGTTGAAGCCAAAAACATTCAGTACTTC
clone_size: .; j_call: TRBJ1-5; d_call: .; v_call: TRBV7-8; cdr3_aa: CASSARDFYNSNQPQHF; cdr3_nt: TGTGCCAGCAGCGCACGGGACTTCTACAATAGCAATCAGCCCCAGCATTTT
clone_size: many; j_call: TRBJ2-7; d_call: .; v_call: TRBV10-3; cdr3_aa: CAIMGGDTYEQYF; cdr3_nt: TGTGCCATCATGGGGGGAGATACCTACGAGCAGTACTTC
clone_size: .; j_call: TRBJ1-4; d_call: TRBD1; v_call: TRBV7-9; cdr3_aa: CASSSGQAWTNEKLFF; cdr3_nt: TGTGCCAGCAGCTCAGGACAGGCATGGACTAATGAAAAACTGTTTTTT
clone_size: .; j_call: TRBJ2-7; d_call: .; v_call: TRBV3-1; cdr3_aa: CASSDIGPAYEQYF; cdr3_nt: TGTGCCAGCAGCGATATCGGACCAGCCTACGAGCAGTACTTC
clone_size: many; j_call: TRBJ1-1; d_call: .; v_call: TRBV3-1; cdr3_aa: CASSQGVLNTEAFF; cdr3_nt: TGTGCCAGCAGCCAAGGTGTCTTGAACACTGAAGCTTTCTTT